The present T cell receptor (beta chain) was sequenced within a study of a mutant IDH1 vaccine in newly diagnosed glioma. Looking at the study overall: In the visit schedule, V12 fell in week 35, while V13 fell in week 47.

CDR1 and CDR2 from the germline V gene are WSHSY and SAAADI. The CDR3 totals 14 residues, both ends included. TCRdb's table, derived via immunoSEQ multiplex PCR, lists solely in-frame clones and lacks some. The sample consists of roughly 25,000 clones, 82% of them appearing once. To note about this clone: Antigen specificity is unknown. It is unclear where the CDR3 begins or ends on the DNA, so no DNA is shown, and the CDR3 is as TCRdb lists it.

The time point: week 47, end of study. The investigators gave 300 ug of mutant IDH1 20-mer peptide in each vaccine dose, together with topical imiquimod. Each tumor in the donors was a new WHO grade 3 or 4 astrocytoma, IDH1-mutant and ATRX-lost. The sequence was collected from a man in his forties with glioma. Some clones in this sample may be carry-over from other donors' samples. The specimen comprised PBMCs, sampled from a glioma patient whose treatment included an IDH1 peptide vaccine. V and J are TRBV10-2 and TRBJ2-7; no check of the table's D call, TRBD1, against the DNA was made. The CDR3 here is CASILGQGDYEQYF.